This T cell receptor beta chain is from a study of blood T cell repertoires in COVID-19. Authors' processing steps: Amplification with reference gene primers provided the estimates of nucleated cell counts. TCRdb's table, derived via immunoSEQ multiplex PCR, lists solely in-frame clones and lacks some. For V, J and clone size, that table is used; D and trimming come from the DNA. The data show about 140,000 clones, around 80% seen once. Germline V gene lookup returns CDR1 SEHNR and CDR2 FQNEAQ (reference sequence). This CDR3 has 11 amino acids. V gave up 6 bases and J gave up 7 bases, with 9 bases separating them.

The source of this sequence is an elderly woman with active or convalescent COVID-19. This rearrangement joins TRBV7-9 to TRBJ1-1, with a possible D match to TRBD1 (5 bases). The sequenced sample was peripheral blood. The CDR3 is CASRGDFEAFF. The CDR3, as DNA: TGTGCCAGCAGGGGGGACTTTGAAGCTTTCTTT.